This is a list of T cell receptor beta chains from one sample in a study of breast tumors, draining lymph nodes, adjacent tissues. TCRdb re-derived calls from the multiplex PCR reads in MiXCR, one entry per CDR3 protein. The sample includes around 190,000 distinct CDR3 sequences, roughly a third of them seen just once. What was sequenced was axillary lymph node tissue. All receptors come from a female donor with breast cancer. Some clones in this sample may be carry-over from other donors' samples. CDR3s include the opening cysteine and the closing phenylalanine or tryptophan. Each record gives: V gene, J gene, clone size, D gene, CDR3 DNA, CDR3 protein. A D gene is named only where the DNA matches it firmly. The size of a clone is reported for some rows only, either as once, few or many, or as a class for expanded clones.

TRBV6-5	TRBJ1-5	.	.	TGTGCCAGCAGTCTAGGGGATAGCGGGAGCCAGCATTTT	CASSLGDSGSQHF
TRBV6-6	TRBJ2-3	few	.	TGTGCCAGCAGCCCCCGGGGTGCGGGAGATACGCAGTATTTT	CASSPRGAGDTQYF
TRBV20-1	TRBJ1-1	.	.	TGCAGTGCTAGAGTACAGACGGGGTTTAACACTGAAGCTTTCTTT	CSARVQTGFNTEAFF
TRBV18	TRBJ1-5	many	TRBD1	TGTGCCAGCTCACCGGGCAGGGGGAATCAGCCCCAGCATTTT	CASSPGRGNQPQHF
TRBV11-3	TRBJ2-6	.	.	TGTGCCAGCAGCTGGCGTCCGGGAACTGGGGCCAACGTCCTGACTTTC	CASSWRPGTGANVLTF
TRBV5-1	TRBJ2-1	many	TRBD1	TGCGCCAGCAGCGCAGGACAGGGGGACTACAATGAGCAGTTCTTC	CASSAGQGDYNEQFF
TRBV11-2	TRBJ1-1	few	.	TGTGCCAGCAGCTTGGTACAAATCACTGAAGCTTTCTTT	CASSLVQITEAFF
TRBV6-5	TRBJ2-7	many	.	TGTGCCAGCAGGCACCCGTCGGGATCCGAGCAGTACTTC	CASRHPSGSEQYF
TRBV6-5	TRBJ2-3	.	.	TGTGCCAGCAGTTACCGGTCCAGCGCAGATACGCAGTATTTT	CASSYRSSADTQYF
TRBV20-1	TRBJ2-4	few	TRBD1	TGCAGTGCCAGGACAGGGGACGCGTCCAAAAACATTCAGTACTTC	CSARTGDASKNIQYF
TRBV5-6	TRBJ2-5	few	TRBD2	TGTGCCAGCAGCTTGCGTAGCGGGGGTTTACAAGAGACCCAGTACTTC	CASSLRSGGLQETQYF
TRBV2	TRBJ2-1	many	TRBD2	TGTGCCACCGCGTCAATTATAGCGGGAGGGCCCTCCGAGCAGTTCTTC	CATASIIAGGPSEQFF
TRBV10-3	TRBJ1-6	many	.	TGTGCCATCAGTGAGAACAGTGGACCCCTCCACTTT	CAISENSGPLHF
TRBV6-5	TRBJ2-2	.	.	TGTGCCAGCAGGGGGACCGAAGGGTACACCGGGGAGCTGTTTTTT	CASRGTEGYTGELFF
TRBV7-9	TRBJ2-3	many	TRBD2	TGTGCCAGCAGCTTAGGGGGCGGGAGTCGTGATACGCAGTATTTT	CASSLGGGSRDTQYF
TRBV5-8	TRBJ2-1	.	TRBD1	TGTGCCAGCAGCCCCTACAGGGGATGGGGAAGTGAGCAGTTCTTC	CASSPYRGWGSEQFF
TRBV4-1	TRBJ2-3	many	TRBD2	TGCGCCAGCAGCCGGGTGAGCGGGGGGGAGACAGATACGCAGTATTTT	CASSRVSGGETDTQYF
TRBV12-3/TRBV12-4	TRBJ2-1	many	.	TGTGCCAGCAGTTTTGAATCGGGTGAGCAGTTCTTC	CASSFESGEQFF
TRBV24-1	TRBJ1-6	.	.	TGTGCCACCAGTGCCGGGGGGGGTTCCCCCTATAATTCACCCCTCCACTTT	CATSAGGGSPYNSPLHF
TRBV4-2	TRBJ1-3	.	.	TGTGCCAGCAGCCAAGCCCCCCACACCACGACTACAGGTCCTGGAAACACCATATATTTT	CASSQAPHTTTTGPGNTIYF
TRBV29-1	TRBJ1-5	many	.	TGCAGCGTTTCGGCTAGCAATCAGCCCCAGCATTTT	CSVSASNQPQHF
TRBV10-1	TRBJ1-4	many	TRBD1	TGCGCCAGCAGTTCGGGACAGCATAATGAAAAACTGTTTTTT	CASSSGQHNEKLFF
TRBV7-2	TRBJ2-7	many	TRBD2	TGTGCCAGCAACTTAGTTGCGGGAGACTACGAGCAGTACTTC	CASNLVAGDYEQYF
TRBV6-2/TRBV6-3	TRBJ1-5	few	.	TGTGCCAGCAGTTACTCGTTGGTCAATCAGCCCCAGCATTTT	CASSYSLVNQPQHF
TRBV19	TRBJ2-3	.	TRBD1	TGTGCCAGTAGTCGTCTTACAGGGGGGCAGTACACAGATACGCAGTCTTTT	CASSRLTGGQYTDTQSF
TRBV15	TRBJ2-1	once	TRBD2	TGTGCCACCAGCAGAGAGCTAGCGGGAGCTAATAAGCAGTTCTTC	CATSRELAGANKQFF
TRBV3-1	TRBJ2-1	few	.	TGTGCCAGCAGCCGTCGTGGGACCGCCGGGGATGAGCAGTTCTTC	CASSRRGTAGDEQFF
TRBV15	TRBJ2-7	.	.	TGTGCCACCAGCAGAGATCTGGGGCACTCCTACGAGCAGTACTTC	CATSRDLGHSYEQYF
TRBV18	TRBJ2-7	many	.	TGTGCCAGCTCACAGGGCTCCTACGAGCAGTACTTC	CASSQGSYEQYF
TRBV5-6	TRBJ1-2	many	.	TGTGCCAGCAGCTTGGAGGGGGGAATCGATGGCTACACCTTC	CASSLEGGIDGYTF
TRBV2	TRBJ2-3	many	.	TGTGCCAGCAGTGAATTAAATACGCAGTATTTT	CASSELNTQYF
TRBV7-6	TRBJ2-7	many	TRBD2	TGTGCCAGCAGTTTTAGCGGGGTCAGCTCCTACGAGCAGTACTTC	CASSFSGVSSYEQYF
TRBV19	TRBJ2-3	.	.	TGTGCCAGTAGTAGGGTGGGGGGCCTCACAGATACGCAGTATTTT	CASSRVGGLTDTQYF
TRBV4-1	TRBJ2-7	many	TRBD1	TGCGCCAGCAGCACGGGTGGACAGGGATCCTACGAGCAGTACTTC	CASSTGGQGSYEQYF
TRBV19	TRBJ2-1	.	.	TGTGCCAGTGCGACGGGAGAGCGAAGGGAGCAGTTCTTC	CASATGERREQFF
TRBV6-5	TRBJ1-5	many	TRBD1	TGTGCCAGCAGTCGATTGACACAGGGGCGAAGGCAGCCCCAGCATTTT	CASSRLTQGRRQPQHF
TRBV11-3	TRBJ1-1	.	.	TGTGCCAGCAGCTTAGATGCGGTGAACACTGAAGCTTTCTTT	CASSLDAVNTEAFF
TRBV6-5	TRBJ2-3	.	.	TGTGCCAGCAGGCCTCCGACGGGCACAGATACGCAGTATTTT	CASRPPTGTDTQYF
TRBV19	TRBJ1-2	many	.	TGTGCCAGTAGTATCGTAACAAGCCGTAGGGGTTACTATGGCTACACCTTC	CASSIVTSRRGYYGYTF
TRBV7-9	TRBJ2-3	.	.	TGTGCCGCCGTCCAGACAGACTACACAGATACGCAGTATTTT	CAAVQTDYTDTQYF
TRBV7-2	TRBJ2-3	.	TRBD2	TGTGCCAGCAGCTTTGGGACTAGCAGCCCTAGCACAGATCCGCAGTATTTT	CASSFGTSSPSTDPQYF
TRBV15	TRBJ2-7	many	TRBD1	TGTGCCACTAAATCGGACAGGGTCACCTACGAGCAGTACTTC	CATKSDRVTYEQYF
TRBV20-1	TRBJ1-4	.	TRBD1	TGCAGTGCACGGACAGGCACAACTAATGAAAAACTGTTTTTT	CSARTGTTNEKLFF
TRBV5-6	TRBJ1-2	.	.	TGTGCCAGCAGCCCAACAGGGCCGCTAACTAACTATGGCTACACCTTC	CASSPTGPLTNYGYTF
TRBV10-3	TRBJ1-1	once	TRBD1	TGTGCCATCAGTGAACAGGGGGGTGAAGCTTCCTTT	CAISEQGGEASF
TRBV20-1	TRBJ2-7	.	TRBD2	TGCAGTGCGGCGCAGCGGGAGCTTCCCTCCGAGCAGTACTTC	CSAAQRELPSEQYF
TRBV20-1	TRBJ1-2	.	.	TGCAGTGCTAGAGTGGGCCAGGGGTATACCTATGGCTACACCTTC	CSARVGQGYTYGYTF
TRBV7-2	TRBJ2-2	many	TRBD1	TGTGCCAGCAGCTTACAAGGGGGCTTGGGAACCGGGGAGCTGTTTTTT	CASSLQGGLGTGELFF
TRBV19	TRBJ2-5	many	.	TGTGCCAGTAGTACAACCCAAGAGACCCAGTACTTC	CASSTTQETQYF
TRBV6-1	TRBJ1-5	many	.	TGTGCCAGCAGTGAGAGGGCGGGAGGTCAGCCCCAGCATTTT	CASSERAGGQPQHF
TRBV11-2	TRBJ1-5	many	.	TGTGCCAGCAGCTTGATCGCTGATCAGCCCCAGCATTTT	CASSLIADQPQHF
TRBV11-3	TRBJ1-5	.	.	TGCGCCAGCAGCTTGGAAGGGGGGAGGCAGCCCCAGCATTTT	CASSLEGGRQPQHF
TRBV6-5	TRBJ1-2	many	.	TGTGCCAGCAGTTACTCACAGGGATCCAACTATGGCTACACCTTC	CASSYSQGSNYGYTF
TRBV10-3	TRBJ2-3	many	TRBD2	TGTGCCACACTAGCGGGGGCGGCGACAGATACGCAGTATTTT	CATLAGAATDTQYF
TRBV24-1	TRBJ2-5	many	TRBD2	TGTGCCACCAGTGTTGGTACTAGCGGGGGGGTTCAAGAGACCCAGTACTTC	CATSVGTSGGVQETQYF
TRBV7-6	TRBJ2-2	many	.	TGTGCCAGCAGCTTAATACTAAACACCGGGGAGCTGTTTTTT	CASSLILNTGELFF
TRBV9	TRBJ2-3	many	.	TGTGCCAGCAGCGATCTAGAACCGGATACGCAGTATTTT	CASSDLEPDTQYF
TRBV11-3	TRBJ2-3	.	.	TGTGCCAGCAGCCCCGGCAGGGCGGGGACAGATACGCAGTATTTT	CASSPGRAGTDTQYF
TRBV10-3	TRBJ2-3	.	.	TGTGCCATCAGTCCCTTGGCGGGGGCTAGCACAGATACGCAGTATTTT	CAISPLAGASTDTQYF